What follows describes a single T cell receptor (beta chain). The data were obtained in a study of blood T cell repertoires in COVID-19. Whole-study context: Whether acute or convalescent, the COVID-19 samples came from the United States, Italy and Spain. T cells, B-cell-depleted T cells, or PBMCs supplied cDNA or gDNA.

Libraries were prepared by immunoSEQ multiplex PCR; TCRdb keeps only in-frame clonotypes and omits some of them. The repertoire includes approximately 200,000 clones, about nine tenths of them detected once, and 4.4% sits in the top ten. Deletions cut 4 bases from V and 0 bases from J, with 7 bases between. CDR1 and CDR2 from the germline V gene are KGHSH and LQKENI. The CDR3 sequence is 14 residues long. The TCR sequence derives from a man between 50 and 59 years old with acute or convalescent COVID-19. The specimen was peripheral blood. V usage is TRBV18 and J usage is TRBJ1-5; no firm D call. The CDR3 bases are TGTGCCAGCTCACTCGAGGGTAGCAATCAGCCCCAGCATTTT. Amino acid sequence: CASSLEGSNQPQHF.